This is a list of T cell receptor beta chains from one sample in a study of T-cell reconstitution after alpha-beta-depleted transplantation in children. TCRdb reprocessed the PCR reads via MiXCR and lists one record per CDR3 protein. The sample consists of 700,000 to 850,000 distinct CDR3 sequences, 15% to 20% of them appearing once. Sequenced here: PBMCs, mostly from graft donor cells, sampled 360 days after TCRalphabeta/CD19-depleted stem cell transplant. The source of these receptors is a male patient younger than 18 who had a stem cell transplant for acute lymphoblastic leukemia, so the T cells may come from the graft donor. The CDR3 runs from the conserved cysteine through the conserved F or W. A clone size is listed for some rows: how often the clone was seen (once, few, many), or a class if it is expanded.

abundance: many
v_gene: TRBV5-1
CDR3aa: CASSLWGTDTQYF

abundance: .
v_gene: TRBV18
CDR3aa: CASSLHETSYEQYF

abundance: few
v_gene: TRBV12-3/TRBV12-4
CDR3aa: CASRAGDRGEGYTF

abundance: few
v_gene: TRBV15
CDR3aa: CATSREASVRYEQYF

abundance: .
v_gene: TRBV12-3/TRBV12-4
CDR3aa: CASRRTALEAFF

abundance: .
v_gene: TRBV5-1
CDR3aa: CASSLGLTDGYTF

abundance: .
v_gene: TRBV6-1
CDR3aa: CASPSHESSYEQYF

abundance: few
v_gene: TRBV7-9
CDR3aa: CASTPEAGETQYF

abundance: .
v_gene: TRBV2
CDR3aa: CASITDRHSGANVLTF

abundance: few
v_gene: TRBV7-6
CDR3aa: CASSLAYRGSNEQFF

abundance: few
v_gene: TRBV14
CDR3aa: CASSRELRSYEQYF

abundance: many
v_gene: TRBV25-1
CDR3aa: CASRQGAGELFF

abundance: many
v_gene: TRBV5-1
CDR3aa: CASSSGQPPYEQYF

abundance: .
v_gene: TRBV7-3
CDR3aa: CASSLSGLVSDTQYF

abundance: .
v_gene: TRBV24-1
CDR3aa: CATSGARRTEAFF

abundance: many
v_gene: TRBV4-1
CDR3aa: CASSQDPRDSPYNEQFF

abundance: few
v_gene: TRBV25-1
CDR3aa: CASSEGTSKGRNEQFF

abundance: few
v_gene: TRBV10-1
CDR3aa: CASSESGRGDTGELFF

abundance: .
v_gene: TRBV20-1
CDR3aa: CSASDWVTGYTF

abundance: .
v_gene: TRBV29-1
CDR3aa: CSAVGPNEQFF

abundance: many
v_gene: TRBV20-1
CDR3aa: CSASGNTEAFF

abundance: few
v_gene: TRBV11-1
CDR3aa: CASSSTQMRTGGASEQYF

abundance: few
v_gene: TRBV5-6
CDR3aa: CAFSRQDLYGYTF

abundance: few
v_gene: TRBV12-3/TRBV12-4
CDR3aa: CASSPWTSVSTDTQYF

abundance: few
v_gene: TRBV5-1
CDR3aa: CASSLAYRQGGRYGYTF

abundance: few
v_gene: TRBV10-3
CDR3aa: CAIGSLYGTIPGEQYF

abundance: many
v_gene: TRBV12-3/TRBV12-4
CDR3aa: CASSLGLAGSRSYEQYF

abundance: .
v_gene: TRBV10-3
CDR3aa: CAISESGGNNSPLHF

abundance: few
v_gene: TRBV5-1
CDR3aa: CASSFGRELQETQYF

abundance: .
v_gene: TRBV4-1
CDR3aa: CASSQAVAGGQYEQFF

abundance: few
v_gene: TRBV5-1
CDR3aa: CASSAGTSGGGELFF

abundance: few
v_gene: TRBV5-1
CDR3aa: CASSEGGSYGYTF

abundance: few
v_gene: TRBV29-1
CDR3aa: CSVGVDSSYEQYF

abundance: .
v_gene: TRBV29-1
CDR3aa: CSVVLAGSGEQYF

abundance: .
v_gene: TRBV5-1
CDR3aa: CASSLRTGMHEQFF

abundance: few
v_gene: TRBV20-1
CDR3aa: CSARDPSSGSGWGDTQYF

abundance: .
v_gene: TRBV5-5
CDR3aa: CASNPRGDRVRDTQYF

abundance: many
v_gene: TRBV9
CDR3aa: CASRPEPGQGNGNTEAFF

abundance: few
v_gene: TRBV12-3/TRBV12-4
CDR3aa: CASSFTGGRREQFF

abundance: few
v_gene: TRBV29-1
CDR3aa: CSVHPDAPWDRGEQFF

abundance: many
v_gene: TRBV7-9
CDR3aa: CASSPRDGLQNEQFF

abundance: .
v_gene: TRBV5-1
CDR3aa: CASSSLASDLYNEQFF

abundance: few
v_gene: TRBV7-8
CDR3aa: CASSPRLWGGEAFF

abundance: .
v_gene: TRBV6-2/TRBV6-3
CDR3aa: CASSYPGQLNNYGYTF

abundance: few
v_gene: TRBV7-9
CDR3aa: CASSLSDRVDEQFF

abundance: few
v_gene: TRBV20-1
CDR3aa: CSASLPATTDTQYF

abundance: few
v_gene: TRBV7-9
CDR3aa: CASSSWTSGKWELFF

abundance: .
v_gene: TRBV7-9
CDR3aa: CASSPGRRGYEQYF

abundance: .
v_gene: TRBV10-3
CDR3aa: CAISDGTANEKLFF

abundance: few
v_gene: TRBV29-1
CDR3aa: CSVERDSPWGYTF

abundance: .
v_gene: TRBV6-6
CDR3aa: CASSNALWVGTQYF

abundance: .
v_gene: TRBV20-1
CDR3aa: CSARDQSARAYNEQFF

abundance: .
v_gene: TRBV7-9
CDR3aa: CASSSSDRRDYGYTF

abundance: .
v_gene: TRBV7-8
CDR3aa: CASSFFLRDRVGGEQFF

abundance: .
v_gene: TRBV25-1
CDR3aa: CASSEEWDSASYEQYF

abundance: .
v_gene: TRBV15
CDR3aa: CATSRRGDTGELFF

abundance: few
v_gene: TRBV3-1
CDR3aa: CASSRTASTTYEQYF